Listed below are T cell receptor beta chains from one sample, sequenced in a study of beta chain features in type 1 diabetes. TCRdb keeps only in-frame clones here, not all; method: immunoSEQ multiplex PCR. The sample gives more than 250,000 clones, about a fifth of which show up once; 0.028% is in the top ten. What was sequenced was naive CD4+ T cells from blood. All receptors derive from a woman aged 40 to 50 with type 1 diabetes. CDR3s leave out the opening cysteine and the closing phenylalanine or tryptophan. The order of the fields is clone size, J gene, V gene, CDR3 length, CDR3 protein. Size values are once, few and many counts, or a class for expanded clones, and some rows have none.

clone size: .
J gene: TRBJ1-4
V gene: TRBV7-2
CDR3 length: 13
CDR3 protein: ASSPRLATNEKLF

clone size: few
J gene: TRBJ2-1
V gene: TRBV7-3
CDR3 length: 13
CDR3 protein: ASTLLAAEKNEQF

clone size: .
J gene: TRBJ1-2
V gene: TRBV7-9
CDR3 length: 15
CDR3 protein: ASSPGGGLAAFYGYT

clone size: .
J gene: TRBJ2-7
V gene: TRBV7-9
CDR3 length: 12
CDR3 protein: ASSLAGGPREQY

clone size: .
J gene: TRBJ2-7
V gene: TRBV7-2
CDR3 length: 13
CDR3 protein: ASSLVRSGGIEQY

clone size: few
J gene: TRBJ1-5
V gene: TRBV4-2
CDR3 length: 10
CDR3 protein: ASSLDSEPQH

clone size: .
J gene: TRBJ1-1
V gene: TRBV20-1
CDR3 length: 9
CDR3 protein: SARMNTEAF

clone size: .
J gene: TRBJ1-5
V gene: TRBV6-6
CDR3 length: 10
CDR3 protein: ASRESNQPQH

clone size: few
J gene: TRBJ2-3
V gene: TRBV18
CDR3 length: 11
CDR3 protein: ASSPPSTDTQY

clone size: few
J gene: TRBJ1-1
V gene: TRBV19
CDR3 length: 11
CDR3 protein: ASSFGGNTEAF

clone size: .
J gene: TRBJ2-1
V gene: TRBV5-6
CDR3 length: 13
CDR3 protein: ASSLGLAERLWEF

clone size: few
J gene: TRBJ2-1
V gene: TRBV7-3
CDR3 length: 14
CDR3 protein: ASSLIVSGSYNEQF